A selection of T cell receptor beta chains follows, all from one sample in a study of blood T cell repertoires in COVID-19. TCRdb's table, derived via immunoSEQ multiplex PCR, lists solely in-frame clones and lacks some. This table has about 380,000 clones, roughly 90% appearing once. The sequenced sample consisted of peripheral blood. The receptor set was obtained from a man in his late teens or twenties with active or convalescent COVID-19. Each CDR3 is given with its conserved first and last residue. The D gene is left open where the match is weak. Where a row states a size, it is once, few, many or the class of an expanded clone; other rows omit it.

V,J,size,D,CDR3,DNA
TRBV5-8,TRBJ1-1,NA,NA,CASSKRTRVDRDTEAFF,TGTGCCAGCAGCAAACGGACCAGGGTCGATCGAGACACTGAAGCTTTCTTT
TRBV14,TRBJ2-1,once,TRBD2,CASSHLRTSGGNNEQFF,TGTGCCAGCAGCCACCTGAGGACTAGCGGGGGAAACAATGAGCAGTTCTTC
TRBV3-1/TRBV3-2,TRBJ1-2,NA,TRBD1,CASSHTGGYGYTF,TGTGCCAGCAGCCATACAGGGGGCTATGGCTACACCTTC
TRBV3-1/TRBV3-2,TRBJ1-5,NA,NA,CASSQTPSQTNQPQHF,TGTGCCAGCAGCCAAACGCCTAGCCAGACTAATCAGCCCCAGCATTTT
TRBV9,TRBJ1-6,NA,TRBD1,CASSGGQGRNSPLHF,TGTGCCAGCAGCGGTGGACAGGGACGAAATTCACCCCTCCACTTT
TRBV4-3,TRBJ2-2,NA,NA,CASSEGSFRVGELFF,TGCGCCAGCAGCGAGGGATCCTTTAGGGTCGGGGAGCTGTTTTTT
TRBV28,TRBJ1-2,NA,NA,CASQQGNYGYTF,TGTGCCAGCCAACAGGGAAACTATGGCTACACCTTC
TRBV18,TRBJ2-1,few,NA,CASSPLASFNEQFF,TGTGCCAGCTCCCCACTCGCGTCCTTTAATGAGCAGTTCTTC
TRBV27,TRBJ2-7,NA,NA,CASKQKGGPSYEQYF,TGTGCCAGCAAGCAGAAAGGGGGACCTTCCTACGAGCAGTACTTC
TRBV6-5,TRBJ2-1,NA,NA,CASGNNEQFF,TGTGCCAGCGGCAACAATGAGCAGTTCTTC
TRBV28,TRBJ1-4,NA,NA,CASGQTLGNEKLFF,TGTGCCAGCGGACAGACCCTGGGTAATGAAAAACTGTTTTTT
TRBV11-3,TRBJ1-1,NA,NA,CASSSGGTANTEAFF,TGTGCCAGCAGCTCTGGGGGCACAGCGAACACTGAAGCTTTCTTT
TRBV9,TRBJ1-2,NA,NA,CASSVVAQGHGYTF,TGTGCCAGCAGCGTAGTGGCGCAGGGCCATGGCTACACCTTC
TRBV4-3,TRBJ2-7,NA,TRBD2,CASSQVGWSGRVYEQYF,TGCGCCAGCAGCCAAGTTGGATGGAGCGGGAGGGTCTACGAGCAGTACTTC